The entry below describes one TCR beta chain. It lacks a known antigen. Within one base of it there is no much larger clone, and no base qualities were kept. TCRbeta CDR3 regions were amplified from genomic DNA by means of the immunoSEQ Assay, a bias-controlled multiplex PCR. The paper's processing steps were these. The number of nucleated cells in each sample was estimated by amplification of reference gene primers within the assay. Sequence reads were collapsed and filtered to measure the absolute abundance of every unique TCRbeta CDR3 rearrangement. For each sample, productive Simpson clonality was calculated as the square root of Simpson's diversity index over productive rearrangements. As stored in TCRdb, this immuneACCESS dataset retains in-frame rearrangements with V and J assigned. A fraction of the clones does not appear; measured against another copy, unresolved V genes explain less than half of the discrepancy, and the remainder lacks a known reason. D and trimming come from the DNA, and the V and J calls and clone size come from that table. The sample profile shows some 270,000 clones; around 90% of them were found once. Together, the top ten hold 2.1% of the sample.

In Seattle, one collaborating source enrolled patients while the infection was active and tracked those patients longitudinally over the course of disease. Whole blood was collected in K2EDTA tubes by collaborating institutions according to the institutions' own protocols. For TCRbeta analysis, collaborators shipped samples in one of three forms: frozen whole blood, isolated PBMCs, or DNA extracted from either of those sample types. The sample originates from a study of blood T cell repertoires in COVID-19 (TCRdb year 2020). In terms of the full investigation: Samples covering the acute and convalescent phases of COVID-19 were provided by collaborators in the United States, Italy and Spain. The material from the prospective study consisted of cDNA or gDNA derived from T cells, B-cell-depleted T cells, or PBMCs. Deeply sampled blood TCRbeta repertoires from subjects exposed to, actively infected with, or recovered from COVID-19 were included in the dataset. A freely available public database, intended as a resource for researchers studying the immune response to SARS-CoV-2, is where the repertoires were released. The samples were drawn from the first 160 participants of the ongoing ImmuneRACE study and from 1,254 subjects provided by 6 global collaborators. Nearly every sample came with metadata listing a de-identified subject ID, COVID-19 status, age in years and sex. Where available, HLA class I and class II types were taken from metadata supplied by the sample provider and were not determined by assay-based typing.

What the research found in general, with its limitations: Clinical and demographic metadata were provided uncurated, with the amount varying by source and participant.

CDR1 SGHAT and CDR2 FQDESV were looked up in the germline V gene (reference sequence). Inclusive of the bounding cysteine and phenylalanine, the CDR3 is 15 residues long. Kept here is only the CDR3 DNA, which spans 45 bases and is read in frame from base 1. V is reduced by 0 bases and J by 1 base, leaving a spacing of 9 bases between them. The source material was peripheral blood. The chain is assembled from TRBV11-1 and TRBJ1-1, with no reliable assignment of the D segment. This sequence originates from a woman aged 55-69 years with COVID-19, enrolled during active disease. The DNA sequence follows: TGTGCCAGCAGCTTAGCTGGCACAGCGAACACTGAAGCTTTCTTT. This gives the protein CASSLAGTANTEAFF.